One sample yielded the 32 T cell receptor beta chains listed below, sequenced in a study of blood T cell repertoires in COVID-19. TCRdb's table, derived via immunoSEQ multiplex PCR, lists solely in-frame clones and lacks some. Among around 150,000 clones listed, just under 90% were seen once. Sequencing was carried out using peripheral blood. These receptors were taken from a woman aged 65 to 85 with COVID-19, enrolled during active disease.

CDR3 sequence reads: CASTSGGTDTQYF. In DNA, the CDR3 is TGTGCCAGCACGAGCGGAGGCACAGATACGCAGTATTTT. The chain is built from TRBV27 and TRBJ2-3; tentative D call: TRBD2 (5 bases). The germline V gene encodes CDR1 MNHEY and CDR2 SMNVEV (reference sequence). Deletions cut 7 bases from V and 1 base from J, with 9 bases between. The CDR3 covers 13 residues.

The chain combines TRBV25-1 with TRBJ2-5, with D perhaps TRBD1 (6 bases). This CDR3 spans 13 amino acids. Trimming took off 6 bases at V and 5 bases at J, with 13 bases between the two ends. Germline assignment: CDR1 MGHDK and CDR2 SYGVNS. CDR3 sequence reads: CASSPDSLETQYF. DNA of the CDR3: TGTGCCAGCAGCCCGGACAGCCTGGAGACCCAGTACTTC. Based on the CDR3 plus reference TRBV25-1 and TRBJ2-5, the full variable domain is EADIYQTPRYLVIGTGKKITLECSQTMGHDKMYWYQQDPGMELHLIHYSYGVNSTEKGDLSSESTVSRIRTEHFPLTLESARPSHTSQYLCASSPDSLETQYFGPGTRLLVL.

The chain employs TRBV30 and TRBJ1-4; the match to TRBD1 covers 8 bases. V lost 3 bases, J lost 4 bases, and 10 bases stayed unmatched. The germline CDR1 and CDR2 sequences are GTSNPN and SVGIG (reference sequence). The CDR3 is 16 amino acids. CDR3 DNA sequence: TGTGCCTGGAGCCGAGGGCAGGGGGCGGTTAATGAAAAACTGTTTTTT. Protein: CAWSRGQGAVNEKLFF.

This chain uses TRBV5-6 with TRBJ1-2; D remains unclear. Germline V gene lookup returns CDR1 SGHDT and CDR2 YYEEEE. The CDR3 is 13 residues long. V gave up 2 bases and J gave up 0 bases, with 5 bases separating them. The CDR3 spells CASSFTANYGYTF. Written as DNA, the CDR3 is TGTGCCAGCAGCTTCACGGCTAACTATGGCTACACCTTC.

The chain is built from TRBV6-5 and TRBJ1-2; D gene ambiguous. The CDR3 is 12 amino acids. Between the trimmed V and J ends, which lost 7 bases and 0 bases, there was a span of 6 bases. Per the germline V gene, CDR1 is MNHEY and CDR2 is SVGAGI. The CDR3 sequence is CASTSANYGYTF. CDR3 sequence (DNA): TGTGCCAGCACATCAGCTAACTATGGCTACACCTTC.

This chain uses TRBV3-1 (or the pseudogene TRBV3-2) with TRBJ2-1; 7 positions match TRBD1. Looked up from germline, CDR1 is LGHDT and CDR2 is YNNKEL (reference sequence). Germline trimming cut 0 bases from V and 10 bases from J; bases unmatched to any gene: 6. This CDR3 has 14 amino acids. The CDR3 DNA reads TGTGCCAGCAGCCAAGATGGGACAGACCGAGAGCAGTTCTTC. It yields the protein CASSQDGTDREQFF.

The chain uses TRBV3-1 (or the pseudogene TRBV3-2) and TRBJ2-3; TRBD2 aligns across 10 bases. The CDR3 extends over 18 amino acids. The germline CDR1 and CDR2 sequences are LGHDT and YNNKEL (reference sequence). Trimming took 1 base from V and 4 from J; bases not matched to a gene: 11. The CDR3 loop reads CASSQASGGAAPADTQYF. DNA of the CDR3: TGTGCCAGCAGCCAAGCCAGCGGGGGGGCCGCGCCGGCAGATACGCAGTATTTT.

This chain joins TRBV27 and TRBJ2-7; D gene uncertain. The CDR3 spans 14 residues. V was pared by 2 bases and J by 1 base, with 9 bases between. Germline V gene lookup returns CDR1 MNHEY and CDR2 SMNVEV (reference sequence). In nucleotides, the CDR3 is TGTGCCAGCAGTTTAGATTCAGTTTCCTACGAGCAGTACTTC. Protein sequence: CASSLDSVSYEQYF.

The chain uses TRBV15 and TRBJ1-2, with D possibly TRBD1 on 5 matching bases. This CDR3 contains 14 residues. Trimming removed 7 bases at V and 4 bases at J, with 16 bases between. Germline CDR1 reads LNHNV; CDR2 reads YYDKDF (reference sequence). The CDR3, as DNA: TGTGCCACCAAGAACGGGGGGTCTGGCTATGGCTACACCTTC. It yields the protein CATKNGGSGYGYTF.

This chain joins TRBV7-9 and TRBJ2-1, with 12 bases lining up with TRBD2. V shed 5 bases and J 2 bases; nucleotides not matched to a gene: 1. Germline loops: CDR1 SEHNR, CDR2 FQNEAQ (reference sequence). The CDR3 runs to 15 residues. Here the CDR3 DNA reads TGTGCCAGCAGCCCTAGCGGGGGGGCCTACAATGAGCAGTTCTTC. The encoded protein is CASSPSGGAYNEQFF.

CDR3 DNA sequence: TGTGCCAGCGCTCCCCGCCCGGGACACCGACCCTATGGCTACACCTTC. It codes for CASAPRPGHRPYGYTF. The chain is built from TRBV28 and TRBJ1-2; D is possibly TRBD1 (6 bases). Germline lookup yields CDR1 MDHEN and CDR2 SYDVKM. CDR3 size: 16 residues. The V and J ends lost 8 bases and 4 bases respectively, with 23 bases between them.

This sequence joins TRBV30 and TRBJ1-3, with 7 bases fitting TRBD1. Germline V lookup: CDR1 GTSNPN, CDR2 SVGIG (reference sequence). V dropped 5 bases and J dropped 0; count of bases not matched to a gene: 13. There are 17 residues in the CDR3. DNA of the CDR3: TGTGCCTGGGCCAGAGGGGGACAGCGTTCCTCTGGAAACACCATATATTTT. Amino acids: CAWARGGQRSSGNTIYF.

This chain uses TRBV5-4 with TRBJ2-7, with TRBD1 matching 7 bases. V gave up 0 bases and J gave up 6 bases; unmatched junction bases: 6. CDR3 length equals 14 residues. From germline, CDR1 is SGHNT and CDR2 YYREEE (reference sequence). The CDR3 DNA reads TGTGCCAGCAGCTTGGACAGGGGATTACCCGAGCAGTACTTC. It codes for CASSLDRGLPEQYF.

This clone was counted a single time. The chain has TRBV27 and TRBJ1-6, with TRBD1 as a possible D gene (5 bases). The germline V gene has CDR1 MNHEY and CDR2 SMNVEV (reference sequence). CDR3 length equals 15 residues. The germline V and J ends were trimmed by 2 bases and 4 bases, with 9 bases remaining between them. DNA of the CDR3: TGTGCCAGCAGTTTAACGGGGGGATATAATTCACCCCTCCACTTT. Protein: CASSLTGGYNSPLHF.

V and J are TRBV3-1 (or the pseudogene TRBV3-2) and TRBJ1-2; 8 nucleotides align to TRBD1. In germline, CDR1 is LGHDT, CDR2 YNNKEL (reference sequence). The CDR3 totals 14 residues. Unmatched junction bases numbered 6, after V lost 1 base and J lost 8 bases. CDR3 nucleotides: TGTGCCAGCAGCCAAGGGGCAGGGGGCTACGGCTACACCTTC. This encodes CASSQGAGGYGYTF.

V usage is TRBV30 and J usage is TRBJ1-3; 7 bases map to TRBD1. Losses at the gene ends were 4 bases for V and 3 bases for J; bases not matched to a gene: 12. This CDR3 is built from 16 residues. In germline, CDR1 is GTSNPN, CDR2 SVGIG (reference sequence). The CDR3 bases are TGTGCCTGGACCTCGACAGGGACAATACGTGGAAACACCATATATTTT. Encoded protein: CAWTSTGTIRGNTIYF.

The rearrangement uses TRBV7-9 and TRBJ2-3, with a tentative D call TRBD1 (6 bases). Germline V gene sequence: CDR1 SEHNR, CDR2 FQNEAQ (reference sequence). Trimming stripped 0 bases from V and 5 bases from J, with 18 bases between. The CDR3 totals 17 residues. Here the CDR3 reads CASSLALGQGMVDTQYF. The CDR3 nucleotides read TGTGCCAGCAGCTTAGCGCTCGGGCAGGGGATGGTAGATACGCAGTATTTT.

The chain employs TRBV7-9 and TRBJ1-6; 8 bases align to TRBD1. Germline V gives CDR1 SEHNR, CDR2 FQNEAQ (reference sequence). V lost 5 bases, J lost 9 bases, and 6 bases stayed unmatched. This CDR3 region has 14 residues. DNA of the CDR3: TGTGCCAGCAGCACCAGGGGGCGCGGTTCACCCCTCCACTTT. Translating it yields CASSTRGRGSPLHF.

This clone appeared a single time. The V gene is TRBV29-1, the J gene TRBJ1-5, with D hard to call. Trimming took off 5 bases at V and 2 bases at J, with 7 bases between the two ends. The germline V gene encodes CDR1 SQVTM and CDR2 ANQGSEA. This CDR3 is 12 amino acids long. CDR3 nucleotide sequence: TGCAGCGTTACGGTCGGCAATCAGCCCCAGCATTTT. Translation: CSVTVGNQPQHF.

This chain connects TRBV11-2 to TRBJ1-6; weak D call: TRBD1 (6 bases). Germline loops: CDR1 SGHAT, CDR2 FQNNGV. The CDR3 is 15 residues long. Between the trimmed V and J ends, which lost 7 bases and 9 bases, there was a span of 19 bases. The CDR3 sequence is CASTRSGGRGSPLHF. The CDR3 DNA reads TGTGCCAGCACCAGGTCGGGGGGCCGTGGTTCACCCCTCCACTTT.

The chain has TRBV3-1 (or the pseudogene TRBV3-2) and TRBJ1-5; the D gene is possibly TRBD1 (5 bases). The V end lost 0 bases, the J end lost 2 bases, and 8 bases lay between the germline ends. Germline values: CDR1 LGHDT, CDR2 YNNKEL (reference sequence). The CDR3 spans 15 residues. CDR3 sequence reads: CASSQESRGNQPQHF. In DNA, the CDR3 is TGTGCCAGCAGCCAAGAGTCCAGGGGCAATCAGCCCCAGCATTTT.

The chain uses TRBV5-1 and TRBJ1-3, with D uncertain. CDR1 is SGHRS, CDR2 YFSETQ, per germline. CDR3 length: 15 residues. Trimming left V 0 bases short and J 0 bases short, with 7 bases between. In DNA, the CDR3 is TGCGCCAGCAGCTTGGGGCAAGTCTCTGGAAACACCATATATTTT. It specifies CASSLGQVSGNTIYF.

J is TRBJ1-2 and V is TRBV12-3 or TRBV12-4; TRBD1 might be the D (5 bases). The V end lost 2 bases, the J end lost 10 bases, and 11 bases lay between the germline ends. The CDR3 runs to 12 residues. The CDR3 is CASSLSGGYYTF. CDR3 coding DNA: TGTGCCAGCAGTTTATCTGGGGGGTACTACACCTTC.

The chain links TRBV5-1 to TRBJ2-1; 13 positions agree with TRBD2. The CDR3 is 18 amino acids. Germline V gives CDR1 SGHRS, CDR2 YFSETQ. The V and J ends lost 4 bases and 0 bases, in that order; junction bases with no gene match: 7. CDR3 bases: TGCGCCAGCAGCCCACTAGCGGGGGGGCGGAGCTCCTACAATGAGCAGTTCTTC. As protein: CASSPLAGGRSSYNEQFF.

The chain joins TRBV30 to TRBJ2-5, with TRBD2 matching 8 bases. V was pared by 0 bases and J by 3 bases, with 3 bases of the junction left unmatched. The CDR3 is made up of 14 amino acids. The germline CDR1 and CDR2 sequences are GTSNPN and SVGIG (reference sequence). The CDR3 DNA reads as TGTGCCTGGAGTGTATTCGGGAGGGAAGAGACCCAGTACTTC. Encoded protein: CAWSVFGREETQYF.

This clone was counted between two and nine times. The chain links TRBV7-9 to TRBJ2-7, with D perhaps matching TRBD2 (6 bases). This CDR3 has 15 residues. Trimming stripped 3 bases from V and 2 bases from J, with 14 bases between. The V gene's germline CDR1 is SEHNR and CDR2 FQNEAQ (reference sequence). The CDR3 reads CASSFGGKRTYEQYF. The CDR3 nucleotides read TGTGCCAGCAGCTTCGGGGGAAAGCGCACCTACGAGCAGTACTTC. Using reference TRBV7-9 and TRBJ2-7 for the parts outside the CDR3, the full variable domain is DTGVSQNPRHKITKRGQNVTFRCDPISEHNRLYWYRQTLGQGPEFLTYFQNEAQLEKSRLLSDRFSAERPKGSFSTLEIQRTEQGDSAMYLCASSFGGKRTYEQYFGPGTRLTVT.

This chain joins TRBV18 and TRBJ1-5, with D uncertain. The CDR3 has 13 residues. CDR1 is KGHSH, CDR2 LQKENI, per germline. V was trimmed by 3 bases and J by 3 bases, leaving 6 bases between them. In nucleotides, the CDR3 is TGTGCCAGCTCACCGGGCACCAATCAGCCCCAGCATTTT. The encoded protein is CASSPGTNQPQHF. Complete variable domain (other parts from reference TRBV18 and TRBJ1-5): NAGVMQNPRHLVRRRGQEARLRCSPMKGHSHVYWYRQLPEEGLKFMVYLQKENIIDESGMPKERFSAEFPKEGPSILRIQQVVRGDSAAYFCASSPGTNQPQHFGDGTRLSIL.

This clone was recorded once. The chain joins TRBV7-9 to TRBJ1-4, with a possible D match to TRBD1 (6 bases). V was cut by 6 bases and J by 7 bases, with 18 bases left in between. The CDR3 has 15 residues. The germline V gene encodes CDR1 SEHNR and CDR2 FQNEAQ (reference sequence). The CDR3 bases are TGTGCCAGCAGACCCACAGGGAAGCCTTCTGAAAAACTGTTTTTT. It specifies CASRPTGKPSEKLFF. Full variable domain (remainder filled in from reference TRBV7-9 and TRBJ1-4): DTGVSQNPRHKITKRGQNVTFRCDPISEHNRLYWYRQTLGQGPEFLTYFQNEAQLEKSRLLSDRFSAERPKGSFSTLEIQRTEQGDSAMYLCASRPTGKPSEKLFFGSGTQLSVL.

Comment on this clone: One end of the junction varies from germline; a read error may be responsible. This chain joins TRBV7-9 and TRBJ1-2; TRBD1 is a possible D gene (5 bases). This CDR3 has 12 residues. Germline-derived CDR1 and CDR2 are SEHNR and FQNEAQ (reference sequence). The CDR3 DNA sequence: TGTGCCAGCAGCACGCCTCAGGGAATTGGCTCCTTC. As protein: CASSTPQGIGSF.

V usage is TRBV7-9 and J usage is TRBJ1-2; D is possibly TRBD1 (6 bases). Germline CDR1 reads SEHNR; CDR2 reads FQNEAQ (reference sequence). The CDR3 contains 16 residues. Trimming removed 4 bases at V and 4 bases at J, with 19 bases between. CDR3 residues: CASSSRTDIFGYGYTF. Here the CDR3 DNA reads TGTGCCAGCAGCTCGAGGACAGACATCTTTGGCTATGGCTACACCTTC.

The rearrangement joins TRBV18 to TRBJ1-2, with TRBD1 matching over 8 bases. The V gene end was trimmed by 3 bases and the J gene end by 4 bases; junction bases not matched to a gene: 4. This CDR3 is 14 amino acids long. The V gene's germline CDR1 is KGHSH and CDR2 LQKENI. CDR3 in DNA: TGTGCCAGCTCACCGGACAGGGCGATCTATGGCTACACCTTC. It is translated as CASSPDRAIYGYTF.

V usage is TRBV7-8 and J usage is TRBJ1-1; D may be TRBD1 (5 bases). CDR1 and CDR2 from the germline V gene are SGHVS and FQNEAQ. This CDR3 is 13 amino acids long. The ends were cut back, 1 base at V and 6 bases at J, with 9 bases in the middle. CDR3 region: CASSLGLGAEAFF. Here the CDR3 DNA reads TGTGCCAGCAGCTTAGGATTAGGGGCTGAAGCTTTCTTT.